This record covers a single T cell receptor beta chain. Its antigen is as yet unknown. These data belong to a study of cytomegalovirus exposure and HLA in healthy donors. Data came from immunoSEQ multiplex PCR; TCRdb stores just in-frame clones and leaves some out. Counted here are 150,000 or so clones, about 86% occurring once; the ten biggest clones make up roughly 1.9%. General study results and limits: Within the approximately 130 validation repertoires, first-cohort TCR clusters tended to co-occur, according to a later analysis. Some public TCRs appeared in many individuals, while most sequences were rare. Through in vitro validation, a few CMV-associated chains were shown to be specific for CMV antigens.

The CDR3 runs to 17 residues. V was clipped by 5 bases and J by 10 bases; unmatched bases: 18. CDR1 and CDR2 from the germline V gene are MGHRA and YSYEKL. This receptor was taken from a human donor in good health. Sequencing was done on a sample of PBMCs. This chain uses TRBV4-1 with TRBJ2-1; 9 bases agree with TRBD2. CDR3 loop: CASSLGLGLAGVREQFF. In DNA form, the CDR3 reads TGCGCCAGCAGCTTGGGACTTGGGTTAGCGGGAGTAAGAGAGCAGTTCTTC.